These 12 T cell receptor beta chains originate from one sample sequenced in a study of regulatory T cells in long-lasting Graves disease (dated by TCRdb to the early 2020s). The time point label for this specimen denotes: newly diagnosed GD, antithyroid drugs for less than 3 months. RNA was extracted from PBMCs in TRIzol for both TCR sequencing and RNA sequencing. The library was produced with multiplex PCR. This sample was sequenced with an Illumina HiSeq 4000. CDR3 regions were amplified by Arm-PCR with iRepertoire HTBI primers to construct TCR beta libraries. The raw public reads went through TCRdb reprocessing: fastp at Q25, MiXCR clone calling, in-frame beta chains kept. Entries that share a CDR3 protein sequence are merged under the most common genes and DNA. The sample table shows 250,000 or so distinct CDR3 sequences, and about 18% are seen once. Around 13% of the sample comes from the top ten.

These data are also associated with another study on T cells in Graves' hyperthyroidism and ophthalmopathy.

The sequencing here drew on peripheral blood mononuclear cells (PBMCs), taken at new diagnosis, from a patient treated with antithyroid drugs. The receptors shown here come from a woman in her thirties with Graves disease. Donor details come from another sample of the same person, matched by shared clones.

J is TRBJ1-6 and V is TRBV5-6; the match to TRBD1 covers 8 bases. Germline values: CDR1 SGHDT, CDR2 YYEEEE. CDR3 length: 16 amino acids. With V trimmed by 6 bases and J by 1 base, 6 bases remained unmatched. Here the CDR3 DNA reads TGTGCCAGCAACAGGGGGGGGATGTCCTATAATTCACCCCTCCACTTT. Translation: CASNRGGMSYNSPLHF.

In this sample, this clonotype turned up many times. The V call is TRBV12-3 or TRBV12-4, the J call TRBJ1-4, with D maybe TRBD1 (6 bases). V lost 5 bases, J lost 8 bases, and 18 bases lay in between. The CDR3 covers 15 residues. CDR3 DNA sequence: TGTGCCAGCAGTCCACAACAGGGAAGAGACGAAAAACTGTTTTTT. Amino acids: CASSPQQGRDEKLFF.

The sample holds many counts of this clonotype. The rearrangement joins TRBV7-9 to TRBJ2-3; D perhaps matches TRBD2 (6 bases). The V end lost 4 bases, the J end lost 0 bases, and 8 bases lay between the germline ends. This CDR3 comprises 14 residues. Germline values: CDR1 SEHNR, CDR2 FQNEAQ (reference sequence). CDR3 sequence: CASSSGTSTDTQYF. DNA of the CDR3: TGTGCCAGCAGCTCCGGGACTAGCACAGATACGCAGTATTTT.

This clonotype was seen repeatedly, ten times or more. CDR3 loop: CASSRAGYSYGYTF. The CDR3 DNA reads as TGTGCCAGCAGTCGGGCAGGGTATAGCTATGGCTACACCTTC. The chain employs TRBV12-3 or TRBV12-4 and TRBJ1-2, with D perhaps TRBD1 (5 bases). Trimming removed 5 bases at V and 4 bases at J, with 14 bases between. This CDR3 is built from 14 residues.

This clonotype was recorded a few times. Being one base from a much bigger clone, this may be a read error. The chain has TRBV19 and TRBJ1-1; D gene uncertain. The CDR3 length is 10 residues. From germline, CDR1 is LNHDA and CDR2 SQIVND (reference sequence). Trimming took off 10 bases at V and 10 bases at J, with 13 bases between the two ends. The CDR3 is CATPWVGAFF. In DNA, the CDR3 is TGTGCCACCCCGTGGGTGGGAGCTTTCTTT. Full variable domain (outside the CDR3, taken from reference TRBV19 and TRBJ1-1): DGGITQSPKYLFRKEGQNVTLSCEQNLNHDAMYWYRQDPGQGLRLIYYSQIVNDFQKGDIAEGYSVSREKKESFPLTVTSAQKNPTAFYLCATPWVGAFFGQGTRLTVV.

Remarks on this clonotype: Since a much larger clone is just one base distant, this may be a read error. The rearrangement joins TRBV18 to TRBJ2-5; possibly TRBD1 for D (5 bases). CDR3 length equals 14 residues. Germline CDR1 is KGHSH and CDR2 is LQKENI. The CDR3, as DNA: TGTGCCAGCTCACGTTCCCAGGGTCGAGAGGCCCAGTACTTC. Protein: CASSRSQGREAQYF.

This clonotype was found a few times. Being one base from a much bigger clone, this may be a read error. CDR3 amino acids: CATSRSGGNYGNTF. As DNA, the CDR3 is TGTGCCACCAGCCGCTCCGGGGGAAACTATGGCAACACCTTC. J is TRBJ1-2 and V is TRBV15; D possibly corresponds to TRBD1 (5 bases). The CDR3 consists of 14 residues. Germline assignment: CDR1 LNHNV and CDR2 YYDKDF (reference sequence).

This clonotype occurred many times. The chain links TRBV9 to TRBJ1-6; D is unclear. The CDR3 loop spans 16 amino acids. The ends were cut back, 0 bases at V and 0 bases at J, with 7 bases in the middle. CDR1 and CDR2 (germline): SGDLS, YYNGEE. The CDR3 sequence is CASSVAPSSYNSPLHF. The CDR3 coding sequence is TGTGCCAGCAGCGTAGCGCCGAGCTCCTATAATTCACCCCTCCACTTT.

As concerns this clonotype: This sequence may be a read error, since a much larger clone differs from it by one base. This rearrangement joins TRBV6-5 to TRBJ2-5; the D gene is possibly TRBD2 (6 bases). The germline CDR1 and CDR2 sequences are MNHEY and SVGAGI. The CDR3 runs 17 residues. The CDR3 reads CASSYYGGTGTREAQYF. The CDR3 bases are TGTGCCAGCAGTTACTACGGAGGGACCGGGACTCGAGAGGCCCAGTACTTC.

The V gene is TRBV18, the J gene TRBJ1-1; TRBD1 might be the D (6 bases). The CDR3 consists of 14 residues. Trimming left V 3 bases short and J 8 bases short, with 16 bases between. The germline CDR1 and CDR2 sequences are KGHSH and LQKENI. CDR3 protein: CASSPASGAREAFF. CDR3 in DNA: TGTGCCAGCTCACCGGCTTCGGGGGCACGGGAAGCTTTCTTT. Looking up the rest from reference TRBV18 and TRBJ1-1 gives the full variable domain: NAGVMQNPRHLVRRRGQEARLRCSPMKGHSHVYWYRQLPEEGLKFMVYLQKENIIDESGMPKERFSAEFPKEGPSILRIQQVVRGDSAAYFCASSPASGAREAFFGQGTRLTVV.

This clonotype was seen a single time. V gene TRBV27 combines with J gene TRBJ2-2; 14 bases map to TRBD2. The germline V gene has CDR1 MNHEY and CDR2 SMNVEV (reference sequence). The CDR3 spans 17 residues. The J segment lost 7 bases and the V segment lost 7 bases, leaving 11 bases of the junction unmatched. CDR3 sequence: CASTVLTSGGAFGELFF. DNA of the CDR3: TGTGCCAGCACCGTACTGACTAGCGGGGGGGCCTTCGGGGAGCTGTTTTTT.

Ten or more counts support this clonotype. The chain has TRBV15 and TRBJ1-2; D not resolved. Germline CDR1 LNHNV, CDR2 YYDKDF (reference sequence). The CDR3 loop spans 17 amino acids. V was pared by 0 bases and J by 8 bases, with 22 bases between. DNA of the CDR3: TGTGCCACCAGCAGAGAGGGGTTGCTAGGGCCTATTGGGGGCTACACCTTC. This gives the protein CATSREGLLGPIGGYTF.